This T cell receptor (beta chain) stems from a study of T-cell reconstitution after alpha-beta-depleted transplantation in children. Study-level findings and limits: Some patients' high day-60 TCRbeta diversity was attributed to recipient cells surviving conditioning.

A remark on this clonotype: Its target is unknown. A read error may produce the germline difference seen at one junction end.

Unique molecular identifiers were incorporated into the prepared TCRbeta library. TCRdb called the PCR reads again in MiXCR, with one record for every CDR3 protein. The table includes a few hundred thousand distinct CDR3 sequences, 11% detected once. This CDR3 region has 13 residues. The germline gives CDR1 SEHNR, CDR2 FQNEAQ (reference sequence). The sequence was obtained from a male patient between 2 and 10 years old who had a stem cell transplant for chronic granulomatous disease, so the T cells may come from the graft donor. The rearrangement uses TRBV7-9 and TRBJ1-1; no clear D. Sequencing was performed on peripheral blood, taken 180 days after TCRalphabeta/CD19-depleted stem cell transplant. CDR3 coding DNA: TGTTCCAGCAGAGGCGACTCGCCGACGGATGCTTTCTTT. Translation: CSSRGDSPTDAFF.